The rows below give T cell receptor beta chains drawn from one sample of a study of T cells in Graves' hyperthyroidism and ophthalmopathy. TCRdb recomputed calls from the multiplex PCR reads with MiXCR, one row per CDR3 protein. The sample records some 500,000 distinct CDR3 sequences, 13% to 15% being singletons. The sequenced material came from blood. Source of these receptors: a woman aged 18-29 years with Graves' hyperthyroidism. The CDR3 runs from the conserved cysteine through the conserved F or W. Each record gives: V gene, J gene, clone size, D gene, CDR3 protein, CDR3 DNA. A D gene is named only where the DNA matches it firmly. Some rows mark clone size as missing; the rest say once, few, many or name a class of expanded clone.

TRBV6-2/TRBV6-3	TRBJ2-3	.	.	CASTPDGSTDTQYF	TGTGCCAGCACCCCAGACGGGTCCACAGATACGCAGTATTTT
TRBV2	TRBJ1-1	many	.	CATHFNVNTEAFF	TGTGCCACCCACTTCAATGTGAACACTGAAGCTTTCTTT
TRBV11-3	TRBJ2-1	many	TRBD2	CASSPEREAYNEQFF	TGTGCCAGCAGCCCGGAGCGGGAGGCGTACAATGAGCAGTTCTTC
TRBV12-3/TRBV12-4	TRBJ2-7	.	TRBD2	CASSQLAGDEQYF	TGTGCCAGCAGCCAACTAGCGGGAGACGAGCAGTACTTC
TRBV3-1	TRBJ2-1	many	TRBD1	CASSQLDRGNEQFF	TGTGCCAGCAGCCAGCTGGACAGGGGCAATGAGCAGTTCTTC
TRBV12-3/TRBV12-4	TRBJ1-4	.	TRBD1	CASSLSGGRSSNEKLFF	TGTGCCAGCAGTTTATCAGGGGGAAGGTCGAGTAATGAAAAACTGTTTTTT
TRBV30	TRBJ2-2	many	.	CAWVENGELFF	TGTGCCTGGGTGGAGAACGGGGAGCTGTTTTTT
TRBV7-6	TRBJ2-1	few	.	CASSQSRLGYNEQFF	TGTGCCAGCAGCCAATCTCGGCTGGGGTACAATGAGCAGTTCTTC
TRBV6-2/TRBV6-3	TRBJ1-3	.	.	CASKTASSGNTIYF	TGTGCCAGCAAAACAGCTAGTTCTGGAAACACCATATATTTT
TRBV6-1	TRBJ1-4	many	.	CASSRPSEKLFF	TGTGCCAGCAGCCGGCCCTCGGAAAAACTGTTTTTT
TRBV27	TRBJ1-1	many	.	CASSLWGGGRLNTEAFF	TGTGCCAGCAGTTTATGGGGGGGAGGCAGACTGAACACTGAAGCTTTCTTT
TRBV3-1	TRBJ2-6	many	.	CASSQNSPWGLGAPGANVLTF	TGTGCCAGCAGCCAAAACTCCCCATGGGGACTGGGAGCCCCTGGGGCCAACGTCCTGACTTTC
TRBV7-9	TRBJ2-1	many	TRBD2	CASSPSSGRLKNEQFF	TGTGCCAGCAGCCCCTCTAGCGGGAGGCTTAAGAATGAGCAGTTCTTC
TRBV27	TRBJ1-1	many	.	CASSLRGTEAFF	TGTGCCAGCAGCTTACGAGGCACTGAAGCTTTCTTT
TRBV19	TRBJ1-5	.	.	CASSPLGTNQPQHF	TGTGCCAGTAGTCCTTTGGGAACTAATCAGCCCCAGCATTTT
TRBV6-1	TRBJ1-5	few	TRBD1	CASEPSRDRGNQPQHF	TGTGCCAGCGAGCCATCCCGGGACAGAGGCAATCAGCCCCAGCATTTT
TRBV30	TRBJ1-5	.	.	CAANKENNQPQHF	TGTGCCGCCAACAAGGAGAACAATCAGCCCCAGCATTTT
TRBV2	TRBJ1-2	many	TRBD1	CASLQQGAGGYGYTF	TGTGCCAGTCTTCAACAGGGGGCAGGGGGCTATGGCTACACCTTC
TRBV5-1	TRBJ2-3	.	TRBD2	CASSLFGLAGEADTQYF	TGCGCCAGCAGCTTGTTTGGACTAGCGGGAGAAGCGGATACGCAGTATTTT
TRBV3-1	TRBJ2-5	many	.	CASSQTYRPRETQYF	TGTGCCAGCAGCCAAACCTACAGGCCCCGGGAGACCCAGTACTTC
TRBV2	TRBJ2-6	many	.	CASSGSGANVLTF	TGTGCCAGCAGCGGCTCTGGGGCCAACGTCCTGACTTTC
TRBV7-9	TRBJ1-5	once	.	CASSETDVGGANQPQHF	TGTGCCAGCAGCGAGACGGACGTGGGTGGGGCCAATCAGCCCCAGCATTTT
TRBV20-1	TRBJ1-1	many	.	CSAMVGGRDTEAFF	TGCAGTGCCATGGTGGGGGGCAGGGACACTGAAGCTTTCTTT
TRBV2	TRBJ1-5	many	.	CASRGAWGQPQHF	TGTGCCAGCAGAGGGGCGTGGGGTCAGCCCCAGCATTTT
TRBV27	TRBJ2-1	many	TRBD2	CASSPGLASAEQFF	TGTGCCAGCAGTCCGGGACTAGCTAGTGCCGAGCAGTTCTTC
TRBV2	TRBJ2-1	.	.	CASKDRAYNEQFF	TGTGCCAGCAAAGACAGAGCCTACAATGAGCAGTTCTTC
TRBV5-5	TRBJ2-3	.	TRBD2	CASSLLTSGSADTQYF	TGTGCCAGCAGCTTATTGACTAGCGGGAGCGCAGATACGCAGTATTTT